This TCR beta chain stems from a study of T cells after yellow fever vaccination. This clonotype was recorded many times. Its antigen is unknown. It was through 5'RACE template switching that TCR cDNA was made, with a universal primer site and UMIs added. TCRdb reprocessed the 5' RACE reads via MiXCR and lists one record per CDR3 protein. The sample carries hundreds of thousands of distinct CDR3 sequences, under 9% recorded once. V was pared by 0 bases and J by 4 bases, with 4 bases of the junction left unmatched. Per germline, CDR1 SGHRS and CDR2 YFSETQ. This CDR3 spans 16 amino acids. Findings of the study overall: Clones from primary vaccination mostly reappeared after the booster (less than 98% CD4, around 90% CD8).

V is TRBV5-1 and J is TRBJ1-5; 10 bases agree with TRBD1. This clonotype originated in a man aged 18 to 30 who received the YFV17D yellow fever vaccine. The sample was CD4+ T cells sorted from PBMCs, taken 5 days after the yellow fever booster vaccination. The CDR3 protein is CASSLGPGQGNQPQHF. DNA of the CDR3: TGCGCCAGCAGCTTGGGCCCGGGACAGGGGAATCAGCCCCAGCATTTT.